This T cell receptor beta chain was identified during a study of CD8+ T cells in alopecia areata. Study as a whole: The authors grafted skin from roughly 6-12-month-old C3H/HeJ donors with spontaneous alopecia onto 7-10-week-old female C3H/HeJ mice. Study-wide findings and caveats: Compared with normal scalp, lesional scalp had higher clonality and more expanded CD8+ clones.

About this clone: Its target is not known. Genes here carry mouse names. The sequence runs out 4 residues before the end of the CDR3; the remainder is reconstructed from the germline J gene.

After isolation, RNA underwent reverse transcription to generate cDNA as the sequencing template. The assay was immunoSEQ multiplex PCR, and TCRdb's table has in-frame clones only and misses some. Recorded here are some 120,000 clones, none singletons. Germline CDR1 is FNHDT and CDR2 is SITEND (reference sequence). The CDR3 contains 14 residues. The chain employs TRBV19 and TRBJ2-4; 8 bases map to TRBD1. Sequenced material: lesional skin. This TCR was sampled from a C3H/HeJ mouse with alopecia areata. The strain bears MHC haplotype H2-k. The CDR3 is CASSRGRGLNTLYF. The CDR3 DNA, read in part, is TGTGCCAGCAGTAGAGGCAGGGGGCTGAAC.